The entry that follows covers one T cell receptor (beta chain) sequence. No antigen is known for it. Germline V gene sequence: CDR1 LGHNA, CDR2 YSLEER. CDR3 length: 15 amino acids. The germline V and J ends were trimmed by 5 bases and 7 bases, with 18 bases remaining between them. The sample belongs to a study of T cells after yellow fever vaccination. On the study more broadly: Fractions of limited cellularity were prepared by means of SMART-Seq v4 Ultra Low Input. Study-wide points: Weaker in magnitude, the secondary response showed a faster peak on day 5 versus 15. Most clones from primary vaccination resurfaced after the booster (about 95% CD4, approximately 88% CD8).

5'RACE template switching added a universal primer site and UMIs to TCR cDNA. TCRdb independently ran MiXCR on the 5' RACE reads; one entry per CDR3 protein. The table has roughly 500,000 distinct CDR3 sequences, roughly 19% seen once. The gene calls are TRBV4-3 and TRBJ2-1; no clear D gene. This TCR derives from a man aged 25-40 years who received the YFV17D yellow fever vaccine. Source: PBMCs, taken 15 days after the yellow fever booster vaccination. CDR3 residues: CASSFFPTTPNEQFF. The CDR3 DNA is TGCGCCAGCAGCTTCTTTCCTACCACACCAAATGAGCAGTTCTTC.